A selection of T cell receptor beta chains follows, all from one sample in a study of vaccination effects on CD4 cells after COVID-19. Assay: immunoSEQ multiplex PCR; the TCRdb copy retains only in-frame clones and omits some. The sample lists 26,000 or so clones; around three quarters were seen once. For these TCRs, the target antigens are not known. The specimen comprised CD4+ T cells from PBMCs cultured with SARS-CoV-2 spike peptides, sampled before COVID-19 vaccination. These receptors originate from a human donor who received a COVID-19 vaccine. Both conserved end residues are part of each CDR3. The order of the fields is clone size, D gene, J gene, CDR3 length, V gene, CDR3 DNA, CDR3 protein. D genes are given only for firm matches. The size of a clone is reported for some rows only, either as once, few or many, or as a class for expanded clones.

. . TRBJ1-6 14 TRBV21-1 TGTGCCAGCACTGGGAGATTCTACAATTCACCCCTCCACTTT CASTGRFYNSPLHF
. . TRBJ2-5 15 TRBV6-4 TGTGCCAGCAGTGTTGGCCACACTGGAGGAGAGACCCAGTACTTC CASSVGHTGGETQYF
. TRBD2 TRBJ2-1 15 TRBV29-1 TGCAGCGTTGAGGGTAGCGGGGCCTCCTACAATGAGCAGTTCTTC CSVEGSGASYNEQFF
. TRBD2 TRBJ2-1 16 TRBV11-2 TGTGCCAGCAGATCGAGGACTAGCGGGAACTACAATGAGCAGTTCTTC CASRSRTSGNYNEQFF
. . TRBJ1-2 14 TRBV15 TGTGCCACCAGCAGAGATCGAGGCTTGGGTGGCTACACCTTC CATSRDRGLGGYTF
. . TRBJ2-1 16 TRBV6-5 TGTGCCAGCAGTTACTCGGGGGGATTATCCTACAATGAGCAGTTCTTC CASSYSGGLSYNEQFF
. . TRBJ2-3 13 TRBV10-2 TGCGCCAGTGGGACAACATGGGCAGATACGCAGTATTTT CASGTTWADTQYF
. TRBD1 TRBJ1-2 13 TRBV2 TGTGCCAGCAGTATACAGGGGGCTCAAGGCTACACCTTC CASSIQGAQGYTF
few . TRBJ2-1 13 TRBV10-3 TGTGCCATCAGTGAAACCGGGCTCAATGAGCAGTTCTTC CAISETGLNEQFF
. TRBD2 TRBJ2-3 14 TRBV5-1 TGCGCCAGCAGCCTAGGGACTAGGGCAGATACGCAGTATTTT CASSLGTRADTQYF
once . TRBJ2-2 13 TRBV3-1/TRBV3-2 TGTGCCACATACCCCCCGGGCGGCGGGGAGCTGTTTTTT CATYPPGGGELFF
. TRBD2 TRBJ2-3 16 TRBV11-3 TGTGCCAGCAGCCCCAGACTAGCGGGAGAAGGAGATACGCAGTATTTT CASSPRLAGEGDTQYF
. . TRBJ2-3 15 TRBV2 TGTGCCAGCCTGAGGGGGGCAACCATTGGAGATACGCAGTATTTT CASLRGATIGDTQYF
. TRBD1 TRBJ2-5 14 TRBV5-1 TGCGCCAGCAGCTTTAAGGACAGGGAAGAGACCCAGTACTTC CASSFKDREETQYF
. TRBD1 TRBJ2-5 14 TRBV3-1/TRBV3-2 TGTGCCAGGATGGACAGGTCCGTTCAAGAGACCCAGTACTTC CARMDRSVQETQYF
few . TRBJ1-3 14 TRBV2 TGTGCCAGCAGTGTAGAGGTTGAATCACACACCATATATTTT CASSVEVESHTIYF
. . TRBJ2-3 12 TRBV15 TGTGCCACCAGCAGAGACACAGATACGCAGTATTTT CATSRDTDTQYF
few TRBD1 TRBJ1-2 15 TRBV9 TGTGCCAGCAGCGTAGTGGGACAGGGGGTCGGTGGCTACACCTTC CASSVVGQGVGGYTF
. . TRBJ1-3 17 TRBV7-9 TGTGCCAGCACCACATTGAACAGCTTCGTCTCTGGAAACACCATATATTTT CASTTLNSFVSGNTIYF
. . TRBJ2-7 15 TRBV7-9 TGTGCCAGCAGCTCAGGAGACCAGCGTTCCTACGAGCAGTACTTC CASSSGDQRSYEQYF
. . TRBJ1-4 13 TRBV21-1 TGTGCCAGCGAGGGACAGGGATATGAAAAACTGTTTTTT CASEGQGYEKLFF
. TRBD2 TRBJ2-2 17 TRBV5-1 TGCGCCAGCAGCTTGGCTCGACGGGAGCGGGGGCGCGGGGAGCTGTTTTTT CASSLARRERGRGELFF
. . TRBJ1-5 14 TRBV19 TGTGCCAGTAACGTGGGAGGGGGGAGGCAGCCCCAGCATTTT CASNVGGGRQPQHF
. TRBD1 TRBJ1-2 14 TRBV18 TGTGCCAGCTCACCGGACAGGGTTTGGTATGGCTACACCTTC CASSPDRVWYGYTF
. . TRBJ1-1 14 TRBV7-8 TGTGCCAGCAGCTCACCTACATTGCCTGGGAAAGCTTTCTTT CASSSPTLPGKAFF
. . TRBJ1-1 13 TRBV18 TGTGCCAGCTCACCGAGAAGGGACACTGAAGCTTTCTTT CASSPRRDTEAFF
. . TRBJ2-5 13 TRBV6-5 TGTGCCAGCAGAGGGACGGTCCAAGAGACCCAGTACTTC CASRGTVQETQYF
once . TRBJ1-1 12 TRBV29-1 TGCAGCGTTGACGGGATGGACACTGAAGCTTTCTTT CSVDGMDTEAFF
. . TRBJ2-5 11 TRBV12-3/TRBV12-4 TGTGCCAGCAGTTTGGGAGAGACCCAGTACTTC CASSLGETQYF
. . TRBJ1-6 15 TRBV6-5 TGTGCCAGCAAAGGGCCCCCGGACAGAAATTCACCCCTCCACTTT CASKGPPDRNSPLHF
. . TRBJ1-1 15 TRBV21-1 TGTGCCAGCAGCAAACGGGGGGAGGAGAAAACTGAAGCTTTCTTT CASSKRGEEKTEAFF
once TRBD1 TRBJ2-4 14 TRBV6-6 TGTGCCAGCAGAGCCGGGACAGGGGGGAACATTCAGTACTTC CASRAGTGGNIQYF
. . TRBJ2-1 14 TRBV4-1 TGCGCCAGCAGCCAAGAGTCCCAGTACAATGAGCAGTTCTTC CASSQESQYNEQFF
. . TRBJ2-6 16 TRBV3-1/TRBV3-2 TGTGCCAGCAGCCGCCTGGGGAGCTCTGGGGCCAACGTCCTGACTTTC CASSRLGSSGANVLTF
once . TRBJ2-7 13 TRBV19 TGTGCCAGTAGTATAGGGATTAGCTACGAGCAGTACTTC CASSIGISYEQYF
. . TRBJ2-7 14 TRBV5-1 TGCGCCAGCAGCTTGCGGCCATCGGGCGGCGAGCAGTACTTC CASSLRPSGGEQYF
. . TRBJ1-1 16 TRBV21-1 TGTGCCAGCAGCAAAGTGGTCTTGGGCTCGGGTTTTGAAGCTTTCTTT CASSKVVLGSGFEAFF
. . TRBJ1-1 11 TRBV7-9 TGTGCCAGCGGGGTTGAAACTTTGGCTTTCTTT CASGVETLAFF
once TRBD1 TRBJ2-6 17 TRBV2 TGTGCCAGCAGCGAAGACAGGGGAGTCTCTGGGGCCAACGTCCTGACTTTC CASSEDRGVSGANVLTF
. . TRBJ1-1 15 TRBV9 TGTGCCAGCAGCGCGCCCAGGGGTTCCGGCACTGAAGCTTTCTTT CASSAPRGSGTEAFF
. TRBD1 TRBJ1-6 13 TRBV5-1 TGCGCCAGCAGCACGGGGACAGTTTCACCCCTCCACTTT CASSTGTVSPLHF
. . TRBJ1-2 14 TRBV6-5 TGTGCCAGCACTCTTCTCGGAGCCAACTATGGCTACACCTTC CASTLLGANYGYTF
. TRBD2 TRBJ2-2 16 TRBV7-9 TGTGCCAGCAGCGAACTAGCGGGGGGAGTCACCGGGGAGCTGTTTTTT CASSELAGGVTGELFF
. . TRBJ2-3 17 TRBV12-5 TGTGCTAGTGGTTTGGTACTATCCGGGTCCTACACAGATACGCAGTATTTT CASGLVLSGSYTDTQYF
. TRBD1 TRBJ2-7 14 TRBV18 TGTGCCAGCTCACACCGACAGGGACCCTACGAGCAGTACTTC CASSHRQGPYEQYF
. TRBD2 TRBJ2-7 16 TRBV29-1 TGCAGCGTTGCGGGGGCAGCGGGAGGCAATTCCTACGAGCAGTACTTC CSVAGAAGGNSYEQYF
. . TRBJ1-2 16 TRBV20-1 TGCAGTGCTAGTGGGCAGGGAAAGGGGGTTAACTATGGCTACACCTTC CSASGQGKGVNYGYTF
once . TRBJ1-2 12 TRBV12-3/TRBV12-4 TGTGCCAGCAGTTTTCGGGGGTATGGCTACACCTTC CASSFRGYGYTF
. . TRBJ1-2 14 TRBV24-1 TGTGCCACCAGTGATTCACGGGCCTTTTCTGGCTACACCTTC CATSDSRAFSGYTF
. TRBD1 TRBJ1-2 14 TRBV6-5 TGTGCCAGCAGTCCCAGGGGGCGCAGCTATGGCTACACCTTC CASSPRGRSYGYTF
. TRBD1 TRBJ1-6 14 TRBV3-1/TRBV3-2 TGTGCCAGCAGCCGACAGGGGTCCAATTCACCCCTCCACTTT CASSRQGSNSPLHF
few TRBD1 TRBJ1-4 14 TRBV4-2 TGTGCCAGCAGCGACGGGACAGGGTCTGAAAAACTGTTTTTT CASSDGTGSEKLFF
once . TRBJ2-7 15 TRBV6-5 TGTGCCAGCAATTCCTTGCGGGACCCTTACTACGAGCAGTACTTC CASNSLRDPYYEQYF
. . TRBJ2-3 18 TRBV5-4 TGTGCCAGCAGCTTGTCAGGGGGGCGGGGGCCGGGATGGAGTACGCAGTATTTT CASSLSGGRGPGWSTQYF
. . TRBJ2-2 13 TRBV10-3 TGTGCCATGGGGACGGTGAACACCGGGGAGCTGTTTTTT CAMGTVNTGELFF
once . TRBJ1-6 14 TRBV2 TGTGCCAGCATCGAGACAGCCTATAATTCACCCCTCCACTTT CASIETAYNSPLHF
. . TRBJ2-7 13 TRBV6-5 TGTGCCAGCAGTCTGGTAGGGTTTGGGGAGCAGTACTTC CASSLVGFGEQYF